These 8 T cell receptor beta chains came from one sample sequenced in a study of vaccination and CD4 T cells after COVID-19 (dated by TCRdb to 2021 to 2024). Their antigen targets remain unknown. The library was made by PCR. TCRdb records Illumina iSeq 100 as the sequencer. At the Johns Hopkins FTIC core, DNA from the cultured CD4+ T cells underwent TCR sequencing with the Oncomine TCR Beta short-read assay. The raw public data were reprocessed by TCRdb itself: fastp quality trimming at Q25, MiXCR clonotype calling, in-frame beta chains only. Merged by CDR3 protein, the rows form single entries marked with the most common genes and DNA. The sample table records more than 11,000 distinct CDR3 sequences; approximately 52% of these occur just once. The ten largest clones represent approximately 9.1% of the sample. The sample's treatment or condition label, decoded: approximately 9-day PBMC culture with coronavirus spike peptide pools or control peptides (ViraFEST assay).

Material: CD4+ T cells from blood, cultured in vitro. All receptors come from a human donor who had recovered from COVID-19.

This clonotype came up a few times. Given a much more abundant clone one base away, this may be a read error. The genes are TRBV25-1 and TRBJ1-2; tentative D call: TRBD1 (6 bases). This CDR3 spans 13 amino acids. The V end lost 5 bases, the J end lost 12 bases, and 19 bases lay between the germline ends. The V gene's germline CDR1 is MGHDK and CDR2 SYGVNS. The CDR3 DNA reads as TGTGCCAGCAGTCAAAGGGGGGCTGGGGGCCACACCTTC. Protein sequence: CASSQRGAGGHTF.

V is TRBV27 and J is TRBJ2-7, with 7 bases that match TRBD2. Germline loops: CDR1 MNHEY, CDR2 SMNVEV (reference sequence). The CDR3 runs to 12 residues. J was trimmed by 4 bases and V by 3 bases; bases with no gene match: 0. CDR3 protein: CASSFGGYEQYF. The CDR3 bases are TGTGCCAGCAGTTTCGGGGGGTACGAGCAGTACTTC.

The gene calls are TRBV12-3 or TRBV12-4 and TRBJ2-7; weak D call: TRBD1 (6 bases). Trimming shortened V by 6 bases and J by 3 bases, and 15 bases separated the two germline ends. The CDR3 totals 14 residues. CDR3 in amino acids: CASSKQGVVYEQYF. CDR3 coding DNA: TGTGCCAGCAGCAAACAGGGTGTTGTCTACGAGCAGTACTTC.

This chain uses TRBV7-2 with TRBJ2-2; the match to TRBD2 covers 13 bases. This CDR3 region has 18 residues. The V and J ends lost 1 base and 4 bases, in that order; junction bases with no gene match: 6. Germline V gene sequence: CDR1 SGHTA, CDR2 FQGNSA. CDR3 DNA sequence: TGTGCCAGCAGCTTAGAACTAGCGGGAGGGCCATCCACCGGGGAGCTGTTTTTT. It translates to CASSLELAGGPSTGELFF.

J is TRBJ2-7 and V is TRBV6-5; the match to TRBD1 covers 7 bases. CDR3 length: 17 residues. Germline lookup yields CDR1 MNHEY and CDR2 SVGAGI. Germline trimming cut 0 bases from V and 2 bases from J; bases unmatched to any gene: 10. The CDR3 DNA sequence: TGTGCCAGCAGTTACTCCTATATAAACAGGGGCCCCTACGAGCAGTACTTC. Its translation is CASSYSYINRGPYEQYF.

CDR3 region: CASSLAPSTDTQYF. The CDR3 nucleotides are TGTGCCAGCAGCTTAGCGCCGTCCACAGATACGCAGTATTTT. This chain uses TRBV7-9 with TRBJ2-3; the D is unclear. Germline CDR1 reads SEHNR; CDR2 reads FQNEAQ (reference sequence). The V and J ends lost 0 bases and 2 bases respectively, with 6 bases between them. CDR3 size: 14 residues.

Sample share makes this clonotype medium-sized. The CDR3 DNA is TGCAGTGCACGACAAGACGGGAGGGCGAACACCGGGGAGCTGTTTTTT. Its protein product is CSARQDGRANTGELFF. The chain links TRBV20-1 to TRBJ2-2; 8 positions match TRBD2. This CDR3 comprises 16 residues. In germline, CDR1 is DFQATT, CDR2 SNEGSKA (reference sequence). V gave up 6 bases and J gave up 0 bases; unmatched junction bases: 9.

This clonotype has just one count. This chain joins TRBV28 and TRBJ1-6; D is unclear. Germline CDR1 and CDR2: MDHEN and SYDVKM. V was clipped by 0 bases and J by 0 bases, with 9 bases between them. The CDR3 totals 17 residues. This chain's CDR3 is CASSLWDASSYNSPLHF. CDR3 in DNA: TGTGCCAGCAGTTTATGGGACGCAAGCTCCTATAATTCACCCCTCCACTTT.